The 20 T cell receptor beta chains listed next were all sequenced from one sample in a study of T cell changes during pregnancy in multiple sclerosis. This table comes from immunoSEQ multiplex PCR, and its TCRdb copy is limited to in-frame clones, with some not included. The sample shows about 71,000 clones, roughly nine tenths of them seen only once. The sample here was peripheral blood, taken in the third trimester of pregnancy. The receptors derive from a female donor with multiple sclerosis, enrolled in a pregnancy study.

A note on this clone: At one of its ends the junction is not consistent with the germline gene, which may arise from a read error. The same CDR3 is also encoded by other DNA sequences in this sample. The J gene is TRBJ2-7, the V gene TRBV30; 9 nucleotides align to TRBD2. Looked up from germline, CDR1 is GTSNPN and CDR2 is SVGIG (reference sequence). The CDR3 is 16 residues long. The CDR3 region is CAWRDAGGRAPLEQYF. The CDR3 DNA follows: TGCGCCTGGAGGGACGCTGGCGGGAGGGCCCCCCTCGAGCAGTACTTC.

J is TRBJ2-1 and V is TRBV6-6; 11 bases line up with TRBD1. This CDR3 comprises 14 residues. Trimming removed 6 bases from V and 7 bases from J; junction bases left unmatched: 5. Germline loops: CDR1 MNHNY, CDR2 SVGAGI (reference sequence). The CDR3 spells CASRLGQGVNEQFF. CDR3 nucleotide sequence: TGTGCCAGCAGATTGGGACAGGGGGTGAATGAGCAGTTCTTC.

This CDR3 reads CASSPRQRSSGNTIYF. The DNA for the CDR3 is TGTGCCAGCTCACCGCGACAGAGAAGCTCTGGAAACACCATATATTTT. The chain couples TRBV18 to TRBJ1-3; the D gene is possibly TRBD1 (5 bases). The CDR3 has 16 residues. Deletions cut 3 bases from V and 0 bases from J, with 12 bases between. CDR1 is KGHSH, CDR2 LQKENI, per germline. Full variable domain (remainder filled in from reference TRBV18 and TRBJ1-3): NAGVMQNPRHLVRRRGQEARLRCSPMKGHSHVYWYRQLPEEGLKFMVYLQKENIIDESGMPKERFSAEFPKEGPSILRIQQVVRGDSAAYFCASSPRQRSSGNTIYFGEGSWLTVV.

As concerns this clone: Relative to the germline gene, one junction end is altered; a read error may explain this. This chain connects TRBV14 to TRBJ1-1; a weak D match, TRBD1 (6 bases). Germline V CDR1 and CDR2: SGHDN, FVKESK. The CDR3 extends over 20 amino acids. CDR3 sequence reads: CASSQDRKWGPETVKTEAFF. In DNA form, the CDR3 reads TGTGCCAGCAGCCAAGACCGGAAATGGGGGCCGGAAACAGTGAAGACTGAAGCTTTCTTT.

The chain employs TRBV27 and TRBJ2-5; D may be TRBD2 (6 bases). Germline V lookup: CDR1 MNHEY, CDR2 SMNVEV (reference sequence). The CDR3 sequence is 16 residues long. Trimming stripped 5 bases from V and 5 bases from J, with 21 bases between. CDR3 amino acids: CASSVRTAGRAETQYF. The CDR3 nucleotides read TGTGCCAGCAGTGTAAGGACGGCCGGGAGAGCGGAGACCCAGTACTTC.

The CDR3 loop is CASSERRGSNEKLFF. CDR3 nucleotides: TGCGCCAGCAGCGAACGCAGGGGAAGTAATGAAAAACTGTTTTTT. This chain connects TRBV10-1 to TRBJ1-4, with D possibly TRBD1 on 6 matching bases. Trimming took 6 bases from V and 4 from J, leaving 15 bases between them. The CDR3 totals 15 residues. Per the germline V gene, CDR1 is WNHNN and CDR2 is SYGVQD (reference sequence).

The CDR3 is CASRFLAGGEGTQYF. The CDR3 DNA reads TGTGCCAGCAGGTTCCTAGCGGGAGGGGAGGGTACGCAGTATTTT. The chain has TRBV6-6 and TRBJ2-3; 12 bases map to TRBD2. The V gene's germline CDR1 is MNHNY and CDR2 SVGAGI (reference sequence). The CDR3 totals 15 residues. The V segment lost 6 bases and the J segment 8 bases; nucleotides outside the gene matches: 9.

This clone was detected only once. The chain joins TRBV11-3 to TRBJ2-7; 9 nucleotides align to TRBD1. CDR3 length equals 15 residues. The junction had 9 bases not matched to a gene; V was cut back by 5 bases and J by 4 bases. CDR1 and CDR2 from the germline V gene are SGHNT and YENEEA. In DNA form, the CDR3 reads TGTGCCAGCAGCCCCGGAACCGGGACAGGGTACGAGCAGTACTTC. It is translated as CASSPGTGTGYEQYF.

This chain joins TRBV29-1 and TRBJ1-2, with 8 nucleotides matching TRBD1. Germline CDR1 SQVTM, CDR2 ANQGSEA. V shed 6 bases and J 10 bases; nucleotides not matched to a gene: 10. CDR3 length: 12 residues. Written as DNA, the CDR3 is TGCAGCGTCGAGGAAGGGGGACAGGTCTACACCTTC. This gives the protein CSVEEGGQVYTF.

This clone has a handful of counts. The genes are TRBV6-6 and TRBJ2-7, with D possibly matching TRBD2 (5 bases). V lost 0 bases to trimming and J lost 0 bases, with 9 bases between them. This CDR3 has 15 residues. Germline assignment: CDR1 MNHNY and CDR2 SVGAGI (reference sequence). CDR3: CASSYSEGSSYEQYF. The CDR3 bases are TGTGCCAGCAGTTACTCCGAGGGCAGCTCCTACGAGCAGTACTTC.

The chain recombines TRBV5-4 with TRBJ2-1; D call uncertain. Trimming took 0 bases from V and 1 from J, leaving 5 bases between them. The CDR3 spans 14 residues. Per the germline V gene, CDR1 is SGHNT and CDR2 is YYREEE (reference sequence). CDR3 DNA: TGTGCCAGCAGCTTGGTGCAGTCCTACAATGAGCAGTTCTTC. It specifies CASSLVQSYNEQFF.

The CDR3 coding sequence is TGTGCCAGCAGGGTGGACAGGGCGGGGGCCGGGGAGCTGTTTTTT. This translates into CASRVDRAGAGELFF. The V gene is TRBV2, the J gene TRBJ2-2, with D perhaps TRBD1 (8 bases). From germline, CDR1 is SNHLY and CDR2 FYNNEI. CDR3 size: 15 residues. V lost 6 bases to trimming and J lost 6 bases, with 17 bases between them.

The gene calls are TRBV27 and TRBJ1-1; D gene uncertain. The germline V and J ends were trimmed by 5 bases and 2 bases, with 6 bases remaining between them. The germline gives CDR1 MNHEY, CDR2 SMNVEV (reference sequence). The CDR3 loop spans 12 amino acids. This CDR3 is CASSHLNTEAFF. CDR3 coding DNA: TGTGCCAGCAGTCATCTAAACACTGAAGCTTTCTTT.

V usage is TRBV5-1 and J usage is TRBJ2-1; 7 nucleotides match TRBD2. With V trimmed by 2 bases and J by 0 bases, 5 bases remained unmatched. The CDR3 loop spans 16 amino acids. Germline assignment: CDR1 SGHRS and CDR2 YFSETQ. CDR3 nucleotide sequence: TGCGCCAGCAGCTTCACTAGCGATAGCTCCTACAATGAGCAGTTCTTC. This sequence encodes CASSFTSDSSYNEQFF.

The genes are TRBV30 and TRBJ2-7, with D maybe TRBD1 (5 bases). Germline V gene lookup returns CDR1 GTSNPN and CDR2 SVGIG (reference sequence). The CDR3 contains 14 residues. The ends were cut back, 5 bases at V and 6 bases at J, with 20 bases in the middle. The CDR3 DNA is TGTGCCTGGCACCGCACAGGAACCTCTTCCGAGCAGTACTTC. This gives the protein CAWHRTGTSSEQYF.

This chain connects TRBV11-1 to TRBJ2-5; maybe TRBD1 (6 bases). Germline V gene lookup returns CDR1 SGHAT and CDR2 FQDESV (reference sequence). The V and J ends lost 5 bases and 1 base respectively, with 14 bases between them. The CDR3 sequence is 15 residues long. This CDR3 reads CASSPAGETQETQYF. DNA of the CDR3: TGTGCCAGCAGCCCAGCAGGGGAAACCCAAGAGACCCAGTACTTC.

The chain has TRBV7-2 and TRBJ2-7; D might be TRBD2 (5 bases). Germline CDR1 and CDR2: SGHTA and FQGNSA. V shed 2 bases and J shed 5 bases, with 10 bases lying between them. The CDR3 totals 13 residues. The CDR3 DNA is TGTGCCAGCAGCTTAAGGAGCGGTCACGAGCAGTACTTC. Encoded protein: CASSLRSGHEQYF.

The gene calls are TRBV29-1 and TRBJ2-7; 12 bases are shared with TRBD1. There are 13 residues in the CDR3. The J segment lost 4 bases and the V segment lost 4 bases, leaving 2 bases of the junction unmatched. The germline gives CDR1 SQVTM, CDR2 ANQGSEA. The CDR3 region is CSVAGQGAYEQYF. In DNA, the CDR3 is TGCAGCGTTGCGGGACAGGGGGCATACGAGCAGTACTTC.

V gene TRBV19 combines with J gene TRBJ2-7, with TRBD1 identical over 7 bases. Losses at the gene ends were 6 bases for V and 3 bases for J; bases not matched to a gene: 5. CDR1 is LNHDA, CDR2 SQIVND, per germline (reference sequence). The CDR3 runs 13 residues. The CDR3 bases are TGTGCCAGTAGCGCCGGGACAGTCTACGAGCAGTACTTC. It specifies CASSAGTVYEQYF.

The rearrangement links TRBV19 to TRBJ2-3; TRBD1 aligns across 7 bases. The CDR3 totals 17 residues. CDR1 is LNHDA and CDR2 is SQIVND in the germline V gene (reference sequence). The junction had 11 bases not matched to a gene; V was cut back by 5 bases and J by 0 bases. The CDR3 loop reads CASSARQGYSSTDTQYF. The DNA for the CDR3 is TGTGCCAGTAGTGCTCGACAGGGATACTCTAGCACAGATACGCAGTATTTT.